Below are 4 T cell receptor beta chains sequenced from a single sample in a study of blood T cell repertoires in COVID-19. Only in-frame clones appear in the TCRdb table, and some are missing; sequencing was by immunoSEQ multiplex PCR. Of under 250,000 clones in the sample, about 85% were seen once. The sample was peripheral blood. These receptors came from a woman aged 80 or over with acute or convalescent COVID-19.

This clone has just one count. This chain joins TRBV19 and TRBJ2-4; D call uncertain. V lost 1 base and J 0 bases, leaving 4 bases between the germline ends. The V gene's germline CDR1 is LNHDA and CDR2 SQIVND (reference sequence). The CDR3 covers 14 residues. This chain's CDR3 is CASSIALAKNIQYF. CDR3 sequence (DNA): TGTGCCAGTAGTATAGCTCTAGCCAAAAACATTCAGTACTTC.

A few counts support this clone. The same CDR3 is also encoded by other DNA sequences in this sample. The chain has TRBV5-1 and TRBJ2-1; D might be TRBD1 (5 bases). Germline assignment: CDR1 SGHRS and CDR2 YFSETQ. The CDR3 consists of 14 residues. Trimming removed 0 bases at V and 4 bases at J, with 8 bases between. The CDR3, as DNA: TGCGCCAGCAGCTTGGGTCAGGGTTACAATGAGCAGTTCTTC. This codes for CASSLGQGYNEQFF.

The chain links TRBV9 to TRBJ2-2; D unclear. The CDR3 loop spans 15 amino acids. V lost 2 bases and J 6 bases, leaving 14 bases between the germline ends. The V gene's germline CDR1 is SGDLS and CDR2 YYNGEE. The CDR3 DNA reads TGTGCCAGCAGCGTCGACCGGGTGTCGGCCGGGGAGCTGTTTTTT. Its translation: CASSVDRVSAGELFF.

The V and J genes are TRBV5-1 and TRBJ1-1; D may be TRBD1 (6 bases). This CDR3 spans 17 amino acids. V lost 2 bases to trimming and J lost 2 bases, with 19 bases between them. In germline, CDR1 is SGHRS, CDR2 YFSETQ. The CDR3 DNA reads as TGCGCCAGCAGCTTACACTCCCTACAGGGTACCAACACTGAAGCTTTCTTT. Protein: CASSLHSLQGTNTEAFF.